These 20 T cell receptor beta chains were sequenced from one sample in a study of post-analysis software for immune sequencing data. Findings and limits, study-wide: In patients, TRBV5-6, TRBV5-1 and TRBV20-1 belonged to five or six TRBV segments found more frequently than in controls.

The authors incorporated unique molecular identifiers into the TCR beta cDNA libraries. TCRdb re-called the PCR reads with MiXCR, one entry per CDR3 protein. The sample has roughly 620,000 distinct CDR3 sequences, roughly two fifths seen once. The antigens these receptors bind are not known. The specimen sequenced was blood. The receptors derive from a girl aged 5 to 17 with multiple sclerosis.

This clonotype was observed a few times. The chain carries TRBV7-2 and TRBJ1-2; tentative D call: TRBD1 (6 bases). Germline assignment: CDR1 SGHTA and CDR2 FQGNSA. Trimming left V 5 bases short and J 3 bases short, with 16 bases between. The CDR3 has 15 residues. CDR3: CASSLGGRPDYGYTF. The CDR3 bases are TGTGCCAGCAGCCTCGGGGGGCGCCCGGACTATGGCTACACCTTC.

V and J are TRBV4-1 and TRBJ2-4, with 12 bases identical to TRBD2. The last part of the DNA fits TRBJ2-7 better; the J call may be wrong. This CDR3 is built from 14 residues. Germline values: CDR1 MGHRA, CDR2 YSYEKL. The CDR3 DNA sequence: TGCGCCAGCGCGGGACTAGCGGGTAACTACGAGCAGTACTTC. Translating gives CASAGLAGNYEQYF.

The chain employs TRBV12-3 or TRBV12-4 and TRBJ2-5; tentatively, D is TRBD1 or TRBD2 (6 bases each). The closer fit of TRBJ2-7 to the DNA end suggests the J call may be wrong. This CDR3 has 15 residues. CDR3 nucleotides: TGTGCCAGCAGTCCGAAACGGGGGCCGAGCTACGAGCAGTACTTC. It is translated as CASSPKRGPSYEQYF.

This clonotype was detected a few times. The chain joins TRBV28 to TRBJ2-5; 11 nucleotides agree with TRBD1. J was trimmed by 1 base and V by 4 bases; bases with no gene match: 8. Germline-derived CDR1 and CDR2 are MDHEN and SYDVKM. This CDR3 is built from 17 residues. CDR3 bases: TGTGCCAGCAGTTCCCCCGGGACAGGGGGTCCCCAAGAGACCCAGTACTTC. This sequence encodes CASSSPGTGGPQETQYF.

The chain recombines TRBV12-3 or TRBV12-4 with TRBJ1-2; 10 bases are a match to TRBD1. The CDR3 is 14 amino acids. Trimming cost V 7 bases and J 6 bases; bases outside gene matches: 8. CDR3 sequence: CASTPSGTGDGYTF. The CDR3 DNA reads as TGTGCCAGCACTCCTTCCGGGACAGGGGATGGCTACACCTTC.

V gene TRBV4-2 combines with J gene TRBJ2-1; possibly TRBD1 for D (6 bases). V was trimmed by 0 bases and J by 0 bases, leaving 21 bases between them. This CDR3 is built from 20 residues. Germline CDR1 and CDR2: LGHNA and YNFKEQ. The CDR3 DNA sequence: TGTGCCAGCAGCCAAGATCCGTACTCCTCCAGGGGCAACTCCTACAATGAGCAGTTCTTC. As protein: CASSQDPYSSRGNSYNEQFF.

The chain has TRBV10-3 and TRBJ2-3, with D unresolved. The CDR3 loop spans 14 amino acids. Looked up from germline, CDR1 is ENHRY and CDR2 is SYGVKD. V lost 11 bases and J lost 2, with 17 bases in between. The CDR3 region is CAAAADDLTDTQYF. DNA for the CDR3: TGTGCCGCGGCGGCGGACGACCTCACAGATACGCAGTATTTT.

The chain links TRBV4-2 to TRBJ2-1, with TRBD2 identical over 7 bases. The CDR3 covers 16 residues. The V and J ends lost 2 bases and 1 base, in that order; junction bases with no gene match: 5. Germline CDR1 and CDR2: LGHNA and YNFKEQ. The CDR3 is CASSQQERGSYNEQFF. In DNA form, the CDR3 reads TGTGCCAGCAGCCAACAGGAGCGGGGTTCCTACAATGAGCAGTTCTTC.

This CDR3 is CASSFAAGEETQYF. CDR3 DNA sequence: TGCGCCAGCAGCTTCGCAGCGGGAGAAGAGACCCAGTACTTC. This rearrangement joins TRBV5-1 to TRBJ2-5; 8 bases map to TRBD2. V lost 2 bases, J lost 3 bases, and 3 bases stayed unmatched. CDR3 length: 14 residues. Germline V gene sequence: CDR1 SGHRS, CDR2 YFSETQ. The whole variable domain, filled in from reference TRBV5-1 and TRBJ2-5, reads KAGVTQTPRYLIKTRGQQVTLSCSPISGHRSVSWYQQTPGQGLQFLFEYFSETQRNKGNFPGRFSGRQFSNSRSEMNVSTLELGDSALYLCASSFAAGEETQYFGPGTRLLVL.

This clonotype was picked up a small number of times. The chain links TRBV20-1 to TRBJ2-1, with 10 bases identical to TRBD1. The CDR3 is 14 residues long. Trimming at V came to 8 bases and at J to 6 bases, leaving 10 bases not matched to a gene. Germline CDR1 is DFQATT and CDR2 is SNEGSKA (reference sequence). Here the CDR3 reads CSTSGQGRRNEQFF. In DNA, the CDR3 is TGCAGTACATCGGGACAGGGGCGACGCAATGAGCAGTTCTTC.

The rearrangement links TRBV4-1 to TRBJ1-1; D ambiguous. The CDR3 is made up of 16 amino acids. Trimming shortened V by 0 bases and J by 0 bases, and 11 bases separated the two germline ends. The germline CDR1 and CDR2 sequences are MGHRA and YSYEKL. Here the CDR3 reads CASSQDLTFLNTEAFF. The CDR3, as DNA: TGCGCCAGCAGCCAAGATCTGACTTTTCTGAACACTGAAGCTTTCTTT.

Only a few counts were recorded for this clonotype. The chain has TRBV12-3 or TRBV12-4 and TRBJ2-1; D perhaps matches TRBD2 (5 bases). The CDR3 contains 13 residues. The V end was cut by 3 bases, the J end by 8 bases, with 11 bases between. CDR3 nucleotide sequence: TGTGCCAGCAGTTTTATGGTAGCGCATGAGCAGTTCTTC. Translation: CASSFMVAHEQFF.

The chain recombines TRBV14 with TRBJ2-5; TRBD2 agrees at 15 bases. The tail of the sequence fits TRBJ2-7 better, so the J call may be wrong. Germline CDR1 is SGHDN and CDR2 is FVKESK. The CDR3 runs to 15 residues. DNA of the CDR3: TGTGCCAGCAGCCCAAGGACTAGCGGGAGGGGCGAGCAGTACTTC. This encodes CASSPRTSGRGEQYF.

This clonotype was detected only a few times. In DNA form, the CDR3 reads TGCGCCAGCAGCCCGCACACTTCCACAGATACGCAGTATTTT. Protein sequence: CASSPHTSTDTQYF. The gene calls are TRBV5-1 and TRBJ2-3; no reliable D call. V lost 4 bases, J lost 2 bases, and 11 bases lay in between. The CDR3 extends over 14 amino acids. The germline CDR1 and CDR2 sequences are SGHRS and YFSETQ. The whole variable domain, filled in from reference TRBV5-1 and TRBJ2-3, reads KAGVTQTPRYLIKTRGQQVTLSCSPISGHRSVSWYQQTPGQGLQFLFEYFSETQRNKGNFPGRFSGRQFSNSRSEMNVSTLELGDSALYLCASSPHTSTDTQYFGPGTRLTVL.

The rearrangement links TRBV5-1 to TRBJ1-5; D call uncertain. Germline V gene data show CDR1 as SGHRS and CDR2 as YFSETQ. With 0 bases removed from V and 4 bases from J, the gap between germline ends came to 8 bases. The CDR3 is 14 residues long. CDR3 amino acids: CASSLEGMNQPQHF. In nucleotides, the CDR3 is TGCGCCAGCAGCTTGGAAGGGATGAATCAGCCCCAGCATTTT.

This clonotype was picked up a small number of times. DNA of the CDR3: TGCGCCAGCAGCCGCGGGACTAGCATCCTTATCACAGATACGCAGTATTTT. It encodes CASSRGTSILITDTQYF. The chain couples TRBV10-2 to TRBJ2-3; 9 nucleotides line up with TRBD2. This CDR3 is built from 17 residues. Per the germline V gene, CDR1 is WSHSY and CDR2 is SAAADI. V trimming: 6 bases; J trimming: 2 bases; junction bases outside the gene matches: 12.

This clonotype was counted only a few times. V gene TRBV25-1 combines with J gene TRBJ1-2; the D is unclear. The CDR3 loop spans 17 amino acids. V shed 0 bases and J shed 5 bases, with 19 bases lying between them. Germline-derived CDR1 and CDR2 are MGHDK and SYGVNS. DNA for the CDR3: TGTGCCAGCAGTGAATATTACCGTGAGACGGAAGATTATGGCTACACCTTC. It codes for CASSEYYRETEDYGYTF.

The CDR3 nucleotides read TGCAGTGCCCCTACTAGCGGGGGGGCCCTCCAAGAGACCCAGTACTTC. Protein: CSAPTSGGALQETQYF. This chain links TRBV20-1 with TRBJ2-5, with 13 bases aligning to TRBD2. Germline loops: CDR1 DFQATT, CDR2 SNEGSKA (reference sequence). The CDR3 covers 16 residues. V lost 6 bases and J lost 1; bases outside the gene matches: 8.

The chain combines TRBV25-1 with TRBJ2-7, with D perhaps given as TRBD1 or TRBD2 (5 bases each). CDR3 length: 15 residues. Trimming stripped 0 bases from V and 4 bases from J, with 13 bases between. Germline V gives CDR1 MGHDK, CDR2 SYGVNS. The CDR3 sequence: CASSEYVGRGYEQYF. In DNA, the CDR3 is TGTGCCAGCAGTGAATATGTGGGGCGCGGGTACGAGCAGTACTTC.

This clonotype was observed a few times. In DNA form, the CDR3 reads TGTGCCACCAGCAGAGATCAGGGTGTTTACGAGCAGTACTTC. Protein sequence: CATSRDQGVYEQYF. The chain recombines TRBV15 with TRBJ2-7; the D gene is possibly TRBD1 (5 bases). The CDR3 consists of 14 residues. Germline lookup yields CDR1 LNHNV and CDR2 YYDKDF (reference sequence). V lost 0 bases and J 4 bases, leaving 10 bases between the germline ends. Full variable domain (rest looked up from reference TRBV15 and TRBJ2-7): DAMVIQNPRYQVTQFGKPVTLSCSQTLNHNVMYWYQQKSSQAPKLLFHYYDKDFNNEADTPDNFQSRRPNTSFCFLDIRSPGLGDTAMYLCATSRDQGVYEQYFGPGTRLTVT.